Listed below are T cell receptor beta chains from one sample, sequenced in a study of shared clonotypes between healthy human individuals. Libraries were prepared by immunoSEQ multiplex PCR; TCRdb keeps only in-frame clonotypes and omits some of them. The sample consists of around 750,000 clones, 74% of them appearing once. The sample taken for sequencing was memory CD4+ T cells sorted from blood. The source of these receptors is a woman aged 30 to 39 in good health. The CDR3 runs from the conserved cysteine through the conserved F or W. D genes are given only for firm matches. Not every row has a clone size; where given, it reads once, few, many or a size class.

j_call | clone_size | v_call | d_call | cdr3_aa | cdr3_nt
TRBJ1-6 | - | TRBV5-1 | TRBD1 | CASSPGDSSYNSPLHF | TGCGCCAGCAGCCCGGGGGACAGCTCCTATAATTCACCCCTCCACTTT
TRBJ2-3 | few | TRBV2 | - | CASSERGTPPTDTQYF | TGTGCCAGCAGTGAACGAGGGACTCCGCCCACAGATACGCAGTATTTT
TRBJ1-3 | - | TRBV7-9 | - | CASSLGGTGNTIYF | TGTGCCAGCAGCTTAGGTGGAACAGGAAACACCATATATTTT
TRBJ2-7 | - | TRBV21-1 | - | CASIPGQDVYEQYF | TGTGCCAGCATACCGGGACAGGACGTCTACGAGCAGTACTTC
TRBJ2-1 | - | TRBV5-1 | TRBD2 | CASSSLAGLYNEQFF | TGCGCCAGCAGCTCACTAGCGGGTTTATACAATGAGCAGTTCTTC
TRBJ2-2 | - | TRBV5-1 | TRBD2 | CASSLVSGRINRFTGELFF | TGCGCCAGCAGCTTGGTGAGCGGGAGAATAAATCGGTTCACCGGGGAGCTGTTTTTT
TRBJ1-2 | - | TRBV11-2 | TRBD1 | CASSLVDRGYGYTF | TGTGCCAGCAGCTTAGTGGACAGGGGTTATGGCTACACCTTC
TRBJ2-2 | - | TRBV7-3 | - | CASSLWARDTGELFF | TGTGCCAGCAGCTTATGGGCCAGGGACACCGGGGAGCTGTTTTTT
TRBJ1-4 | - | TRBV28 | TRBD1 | CATLTGATGATNEKLFF | TGTGCCACCCTCACGGGTGCGACAGGGGCAACTAATGAAAAACTGTTTTTT
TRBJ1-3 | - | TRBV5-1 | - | CASSPLGPGNTIYF | TGCGCCAGCAGCCCCCTGGGGCCTGGAAACACCATATATTTT
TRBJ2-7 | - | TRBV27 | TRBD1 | CASSLGDSPYEQYF | TGTGCCAGCAGTTTAGGGGACAGCCCCTACGAGCAGTACTTC
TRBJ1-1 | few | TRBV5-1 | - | CASSPGPGTEAFF | TGCGCCAGCAGCCCGGGACCGGGCACTGAAGCTTTCTTT
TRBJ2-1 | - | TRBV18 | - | CASSQGGRSLYNEQFF | TGTGCCAGCTCACAAGGGGGGCGGTCCCTCTACAATGAGCAGTTCTTC
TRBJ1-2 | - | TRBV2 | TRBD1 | CASSDKGAGNYGYTF | TGTGCCAGCAGCGATAAGGGGGCAGGGAACTATGGCTACACCTTC
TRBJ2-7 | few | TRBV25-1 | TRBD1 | CASSVDRDRASYEQYF | TGTGCCAGCAGTGTGGACCGGGACAGGGCTTCCTACGAGCAGTACTTC
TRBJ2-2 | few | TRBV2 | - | CASSDLGVGGELFF | TGTGCCAGCAGTGATTTGGGGGTAGGCGGGGAGCTGTTTTTT
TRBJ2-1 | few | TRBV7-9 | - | CASSSQGGGEQFF | TGTGCCAGCAGCTCCCAGGGGGGCGGTGAGCAGTTCTTC
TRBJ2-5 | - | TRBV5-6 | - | CASSYKRAETQYF | TGTGCCAGCAGTTATAAGCGGGCAGAGACCCAGTACTTC
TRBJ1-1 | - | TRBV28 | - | CASRALTEAFF | TGTGCCAGCAGAGCTCTCACTGAAGCTTTCTTT
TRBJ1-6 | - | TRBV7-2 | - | CASSFAQFNSPLHF | TGTGCCAGCAGCTTCGCCCAGTTTAATTCACCCCTCCACTTT
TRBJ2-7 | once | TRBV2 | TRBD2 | CASSLLTSGLYEQYF | TGTGCCAGCAGCCTTCTGACTAGCGGGCTCTACGAGCAGTACTTC
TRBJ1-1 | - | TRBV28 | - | CASRTRLAEAFF | TGTGCCAGCAGAACCAGATTGGCTGAAGCTTTCTTT
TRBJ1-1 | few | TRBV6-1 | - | CASSVETGTEAFF | TGTGCCAGCAGTGTAGAGACGGGCACTGAAGCTTTCTTT
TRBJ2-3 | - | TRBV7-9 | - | CASSWGQGVITDTQYF | TGTGCCAGCAGCTGGGGGCAGGGTGTTATCACAGATACGCAGTATTTT
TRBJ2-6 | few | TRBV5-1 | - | CASAHDGSGANVLTF | TGCGCCAGCGCTCATGACGGCTCTGGGGCCAACGTCCTGACTTTC
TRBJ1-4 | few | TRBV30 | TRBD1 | CAWEDRVEKLFF | TGTGCCTGGGAGGACAGGGTTGAAAAACTGTTTTTT
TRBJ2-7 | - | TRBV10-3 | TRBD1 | CAISESLPNRGYEQYF | TGTGCCATCAGTGAGTCGCTGCCCAACAGGGGCTACGAGCAGTACTTC
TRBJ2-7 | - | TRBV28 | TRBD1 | CATVRDRGLGTDYEQYF | TGTGCCACCGTCCGGGACAGGGGGCTCGGGACCGACTACGAGCAGTACTTC
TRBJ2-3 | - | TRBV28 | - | CASSPFWSTDTQYF | TGTGCCAGCAGTCCCTTCTGGAGCACAGATACGCAGTATTTT
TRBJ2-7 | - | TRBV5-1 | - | CASSLETDREQYF | TGCGCCAGCAGCCTAGAGACAGATCGCGAGCAGTACTTC
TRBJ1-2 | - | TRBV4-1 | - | CASRPDSSNYGYTF | TGCGCCAGCAGACCGGACTCTTCTAACTATGGCTACACCTTC
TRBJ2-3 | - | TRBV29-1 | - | CSVVAGTDTQYF | TGCAGCGTAGTAGCGGGCACAGATACGCAGTATTTT
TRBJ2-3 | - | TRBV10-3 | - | CAIRQEVTDTQYF | TGTGCCATCAGGCAGGAGGTGACAGATACGCAGTATTTT
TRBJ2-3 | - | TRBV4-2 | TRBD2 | CASSQRLAGVTDTQYF | TGTGCCAGCAGCCAGAGACTAGCGGGAGTGACAGATACGCAGTATTTT
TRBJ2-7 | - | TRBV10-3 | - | CAISALDEQYF | TGTGCCATCAGTGCTCTGGACGAGCAGTACTTC
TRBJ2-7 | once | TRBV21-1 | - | CASIHLNRSYEQYF | TGTGCCAGCATTCACCTAAACAGGAGCTACGAGCAGTACTTC
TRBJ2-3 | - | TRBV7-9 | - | CASSHEHGDTQYF | TGTGCCAGCAGCCACGAGCATGGAGATACGCAGTATTTT
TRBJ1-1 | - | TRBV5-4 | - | CASTTQTMNTEAFF | TGTGCCAGCACCACACAGACCATGAACACTGAAGCTTTCTTT
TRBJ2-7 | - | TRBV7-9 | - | CASSPRSTYEQYF | TGTGCCAGCAGCCCCAGGAGTACCTACGAGCAGTACTTC
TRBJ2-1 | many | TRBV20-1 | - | CSASSYNEQFF | TGCAGTGCTAGCTCCTACAATGAGCAGTTCTTC
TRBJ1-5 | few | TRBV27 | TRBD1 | CASSTGGNNQPQHF | TGTGCCAGCAGTACAGGGGGCAACAATCAGCCCCAGCATTTT
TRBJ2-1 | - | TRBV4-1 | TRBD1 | CASSQGQGAYNEQFF | TGCGCCAGCAGCCAAGGACAGGGGGCTTACAATGAGCAGTTCTTC
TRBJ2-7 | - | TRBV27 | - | CASSFSQGPYEQYF | TGTGCCAGCAGTTTCAGCCAGGGGCCATACGAGCAGTACTTC
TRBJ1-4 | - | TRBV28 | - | CASSFSRRPNEKLFF | TGTGCCAGCAGTTTTTCGCGGAGGCCTAATGAAAAACTGTTTTTT
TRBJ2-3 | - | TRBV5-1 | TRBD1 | CASRRGLGTDTQYF | TGCGCCAGCAGGAGGGGGCTGGGCACAGATACGCAGTATTTT
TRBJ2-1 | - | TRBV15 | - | CATSRDRVSRFF | TGTGCCACCAGCAGAGATAGGGTCAGCAGGTTCTTC
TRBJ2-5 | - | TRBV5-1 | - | CASSLGPGVGKETQYF | TGCGCCAGCAGCTTGGGCCCTGGGGTAGGGAAAGAGACCCAGTACTTC
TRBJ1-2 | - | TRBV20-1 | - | CSAWDDYGYTF | TGCAGTGCTTGGGACGATTATGGCTACACCTTC
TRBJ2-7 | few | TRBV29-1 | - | CSVSVSSYEQYF | TGCAGCGTTTCCGTAAGCTCCTACGAGCAGTACTTC
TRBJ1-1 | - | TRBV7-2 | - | CASSLNGPWAF | TGTGCCAGCAGCTTAAATGGCCCCTGGGCTTTT
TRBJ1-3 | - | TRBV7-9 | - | CASSLQGFSGNTIYF | TGTGCCAGCAGCTTACAGGGATTCTCTGGAAACACCATATATTTT
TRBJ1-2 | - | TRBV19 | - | CASSIDGGGRVRGYTF | TGTGCCAGTAGTATAGATGGCGGCGGCAGGGTCCGTGGCTACACCTTC
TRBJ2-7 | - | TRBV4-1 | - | CASSPVGTTYEQYF | TGCGCCAGCAGCCCCGTCGGGACAACCTACGAGCAGTACTTC